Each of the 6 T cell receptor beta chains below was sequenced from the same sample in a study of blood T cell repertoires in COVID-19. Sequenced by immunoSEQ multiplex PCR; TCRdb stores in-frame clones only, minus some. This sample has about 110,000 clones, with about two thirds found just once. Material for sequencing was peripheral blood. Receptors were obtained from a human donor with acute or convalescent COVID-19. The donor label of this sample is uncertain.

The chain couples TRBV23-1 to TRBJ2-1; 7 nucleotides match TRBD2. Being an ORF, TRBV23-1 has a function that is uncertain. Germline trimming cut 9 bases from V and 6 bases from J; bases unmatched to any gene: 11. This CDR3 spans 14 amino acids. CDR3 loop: CASGLEVLGNEQFF. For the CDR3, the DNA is TGCGCCAGTGGACTAGAGGTCTTGGGCAATGAGCAGTTCTTC.

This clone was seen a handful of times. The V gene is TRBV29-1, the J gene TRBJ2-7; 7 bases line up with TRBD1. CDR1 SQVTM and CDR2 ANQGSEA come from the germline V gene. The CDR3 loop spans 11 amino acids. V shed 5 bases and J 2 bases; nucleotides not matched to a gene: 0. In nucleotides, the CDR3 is TGCAGCGTTCAGGGGGCCTACGAGCAGTACTTC. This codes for CSVQGAYEQYF.

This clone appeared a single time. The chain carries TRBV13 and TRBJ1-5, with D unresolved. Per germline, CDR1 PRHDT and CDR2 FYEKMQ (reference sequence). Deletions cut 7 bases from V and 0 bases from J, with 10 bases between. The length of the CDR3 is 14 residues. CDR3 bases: TGTGCCAGCACCCGAGGAGTTAGCAATCAGCCCCAGCATTTT. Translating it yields CASTRGVSNQPQHF. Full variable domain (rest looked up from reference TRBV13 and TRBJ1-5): AAGVIQSPRHLIKEKRETATLKCYPIPRHDTVYWYQQGPGQDPQFLISFYEKMQSDKGSIPDRFSAQQFSDYHSELNMSSLELGDSALYFCASTRGVSNQPQHFGDGTRLSIL.

This CDR3 reads CASTDLGLSNQPQHF. The CDR3 DNA reads TGTGCCAGCACCGATTTGGGACTTAGCAATCAGCCCCAGCATTTT. V is TRBV28 and J is TRBJ1-5; D perhaps matches TRBD1 (5 bases). In germline, CDR1 is MDHEN, CDR2 SYDVKM. Trimming removed 7 bases at V and 0 bases at J, with 13 bases between. This CDR3 has 15 amino acids. Supplemented by reference TRBV28 and TRBJ1-5, the full variable domain reads DVKVTQSSRYLVKRTGEKVFLECVQDMDHENMFWYRQDPGLGLRLIYFSYDVKMKEKGDIPEGYSVSREKKERFSLILESASTNQTSMYLCASTDLGLSNQPQHFGDGTRLSIL.

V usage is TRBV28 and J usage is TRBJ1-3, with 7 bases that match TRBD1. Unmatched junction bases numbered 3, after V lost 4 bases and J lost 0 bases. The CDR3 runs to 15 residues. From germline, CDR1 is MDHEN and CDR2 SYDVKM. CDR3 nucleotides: TGTGCCAGCAGTTCCTCAGGGGGCTCTGGAAACACCATATATTTT. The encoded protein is CASSSSGGSGNTIYF. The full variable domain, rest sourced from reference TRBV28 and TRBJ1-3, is DVKVTQSSRYLVKRTGEKVFLECVQDMDHENMFWYRQDPGLGLRLIYFSYDVKMKEKGDIPEGYSVSREKKERFSLILESASTNQTSMYLCASSSSGGSGNTIYFGEGSWLTVV.

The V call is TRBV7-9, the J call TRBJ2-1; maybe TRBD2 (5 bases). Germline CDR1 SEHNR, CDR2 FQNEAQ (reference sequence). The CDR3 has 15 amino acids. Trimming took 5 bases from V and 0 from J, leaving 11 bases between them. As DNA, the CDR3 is TGTGCCAGCAGCACCGGGGTTAGCTCCTACAATGAGCAGTTCTTC. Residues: CASSTGVSSYNEQFF.